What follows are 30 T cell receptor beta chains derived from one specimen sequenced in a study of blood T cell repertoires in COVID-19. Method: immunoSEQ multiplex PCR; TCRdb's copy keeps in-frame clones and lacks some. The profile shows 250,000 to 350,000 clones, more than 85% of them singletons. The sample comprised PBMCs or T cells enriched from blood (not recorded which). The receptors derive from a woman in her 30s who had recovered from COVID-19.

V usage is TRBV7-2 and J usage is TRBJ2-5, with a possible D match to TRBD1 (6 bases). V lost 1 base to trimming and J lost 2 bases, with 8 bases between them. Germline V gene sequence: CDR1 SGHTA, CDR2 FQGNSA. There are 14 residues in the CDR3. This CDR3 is CASSLGTGQETQYF. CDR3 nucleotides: TGTGCCAGCAGCTTAGGTACAGGGCAAGAGACCCAGTACTTC.

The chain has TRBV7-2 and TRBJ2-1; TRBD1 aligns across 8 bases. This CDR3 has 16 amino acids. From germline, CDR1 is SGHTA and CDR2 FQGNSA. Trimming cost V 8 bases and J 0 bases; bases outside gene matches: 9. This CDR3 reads CASAAGGSSSYNEQFF. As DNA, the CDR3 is TGTGCCAGCGCGGCAGGGGGCTCCAGCTCCTACAATGAGCAGTTCTTC.

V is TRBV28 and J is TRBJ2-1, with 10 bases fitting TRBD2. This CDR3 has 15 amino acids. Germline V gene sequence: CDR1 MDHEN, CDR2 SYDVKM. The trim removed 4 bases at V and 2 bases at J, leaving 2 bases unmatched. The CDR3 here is CASSSSGRTYNEQFF. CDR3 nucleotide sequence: TGTGCCAGCAGTTCTAGCGGGAGAACCTACAATGAGCAGTTCTTC.

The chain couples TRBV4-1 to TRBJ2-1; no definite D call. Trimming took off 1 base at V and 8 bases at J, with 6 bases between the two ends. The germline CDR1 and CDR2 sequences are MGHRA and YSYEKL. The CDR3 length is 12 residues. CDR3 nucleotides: TGCGCCAGCAGCCAAGGTCGGGATGAGCAGTTCTTC. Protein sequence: CASSQGRDEQFF.

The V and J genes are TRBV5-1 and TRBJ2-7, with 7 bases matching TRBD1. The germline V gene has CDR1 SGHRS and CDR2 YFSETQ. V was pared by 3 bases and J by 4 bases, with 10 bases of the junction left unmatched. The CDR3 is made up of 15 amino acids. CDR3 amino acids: CASSSEWDSTYEQYF. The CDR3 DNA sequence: TGCGCCAGCAGCTCGGAATGGGACAGCACTTACGAGCAGTACTTC.

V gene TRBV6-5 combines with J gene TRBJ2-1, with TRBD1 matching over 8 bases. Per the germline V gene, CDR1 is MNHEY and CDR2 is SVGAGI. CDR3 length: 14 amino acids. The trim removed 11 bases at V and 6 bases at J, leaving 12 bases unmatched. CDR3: CASRWQGAVNEQFF. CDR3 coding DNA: TGTGCCTCTCGGTGGCAGGGGGCGGTCAATGAGCAGTTCTTC.

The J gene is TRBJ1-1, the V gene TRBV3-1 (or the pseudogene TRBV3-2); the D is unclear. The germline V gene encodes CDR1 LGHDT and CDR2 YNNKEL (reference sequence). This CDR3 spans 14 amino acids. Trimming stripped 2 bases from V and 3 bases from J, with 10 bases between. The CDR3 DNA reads TGTGCCAGCAGCCAATCAGCGAGGGACACTGAAGCTTTCTTT. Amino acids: CASSQSARDTEAFF.

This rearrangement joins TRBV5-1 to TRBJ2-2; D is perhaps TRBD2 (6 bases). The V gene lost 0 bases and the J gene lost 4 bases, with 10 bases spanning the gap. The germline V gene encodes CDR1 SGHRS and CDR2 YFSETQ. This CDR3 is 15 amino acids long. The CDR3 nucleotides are TGCGCCAGCAGCTTGGTCGCGGGGTCCACCGGGGAGCTGTTTTTT. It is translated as CASSLVAGSTGELFF.

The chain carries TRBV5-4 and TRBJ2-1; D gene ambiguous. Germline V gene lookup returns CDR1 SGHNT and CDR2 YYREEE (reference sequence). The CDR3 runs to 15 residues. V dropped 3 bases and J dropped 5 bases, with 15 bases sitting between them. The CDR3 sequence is CASSSASGLDNEQFF. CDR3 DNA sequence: TGTGCCAGCAGCTCCGCCTCCGGTCTCGACAATGAGCAGTTCTTC.

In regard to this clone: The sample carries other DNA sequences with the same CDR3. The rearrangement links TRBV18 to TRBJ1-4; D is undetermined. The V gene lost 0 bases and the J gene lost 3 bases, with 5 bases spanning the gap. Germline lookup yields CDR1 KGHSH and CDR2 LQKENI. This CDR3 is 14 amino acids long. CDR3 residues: CASSPPGANEKLFF. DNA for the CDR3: TGTGCCAGCTCACCACCGGGAGCTAATGAAAAACTGTTTTTT.

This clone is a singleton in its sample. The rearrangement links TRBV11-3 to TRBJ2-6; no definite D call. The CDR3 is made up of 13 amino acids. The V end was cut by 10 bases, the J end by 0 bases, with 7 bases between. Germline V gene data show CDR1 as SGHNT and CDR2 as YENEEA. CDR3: CATLFSGANVLTF. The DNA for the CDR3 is TGTGCCACCCTCTTCTCTGGGGCCAACGTCCTGACTTTC.

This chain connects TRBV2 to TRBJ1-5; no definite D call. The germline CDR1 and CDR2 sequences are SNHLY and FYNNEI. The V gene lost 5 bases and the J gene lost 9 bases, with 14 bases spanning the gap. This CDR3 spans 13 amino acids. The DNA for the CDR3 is TGTGCCAGCAGTCGTCTGTTTCGAGGGCCCCAGCATTTT. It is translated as CASSRLFRGPQHF.

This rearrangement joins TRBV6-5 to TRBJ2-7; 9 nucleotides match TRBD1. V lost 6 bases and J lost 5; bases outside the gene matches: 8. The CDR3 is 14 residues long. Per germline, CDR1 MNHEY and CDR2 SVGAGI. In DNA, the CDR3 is TGTGCCAGCAGCCTGACAGGGGGTGACAACGAGCAGTACTTC. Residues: CASSLTGGDNEQYF.

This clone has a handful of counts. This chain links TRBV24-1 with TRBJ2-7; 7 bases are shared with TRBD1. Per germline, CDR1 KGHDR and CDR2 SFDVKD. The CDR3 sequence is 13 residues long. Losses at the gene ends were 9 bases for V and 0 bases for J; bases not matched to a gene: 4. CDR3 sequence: CATQGGNSYEQYF. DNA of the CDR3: TGTGCCACCCAAGGGGGCAACTCCTACGAGCAGTACTTC.

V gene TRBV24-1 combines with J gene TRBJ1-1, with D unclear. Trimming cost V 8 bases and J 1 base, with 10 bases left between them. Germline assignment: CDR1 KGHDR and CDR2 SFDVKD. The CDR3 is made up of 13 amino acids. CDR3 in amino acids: CATTSTTNTEAFF. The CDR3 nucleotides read TGTGCCACCACATCAACTACGAACACTGAAGCTTTCTTT.

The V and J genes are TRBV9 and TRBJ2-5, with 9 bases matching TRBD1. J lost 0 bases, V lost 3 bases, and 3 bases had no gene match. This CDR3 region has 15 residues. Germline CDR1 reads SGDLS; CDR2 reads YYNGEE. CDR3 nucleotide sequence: TGTGCCAGCAGCGCGCGGGACAGGGACCAAGAGACCCAGTACTTC. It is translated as CASSARDRDQETQYF.

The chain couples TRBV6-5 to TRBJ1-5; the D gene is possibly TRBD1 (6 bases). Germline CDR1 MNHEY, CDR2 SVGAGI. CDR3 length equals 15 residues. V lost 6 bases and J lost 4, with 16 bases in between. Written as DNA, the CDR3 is TGTGCCAGCAGAGCGGGACACGCGGGGAATCAGCCCCAGCATTTT. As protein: CASRAGHAGNQPQHF.

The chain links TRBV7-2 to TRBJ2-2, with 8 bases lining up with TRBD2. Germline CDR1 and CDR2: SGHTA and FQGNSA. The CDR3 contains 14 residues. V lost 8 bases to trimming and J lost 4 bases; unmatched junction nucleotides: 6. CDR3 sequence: CASLLREATGELFF. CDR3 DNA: TGTGCCAGCCTCCTGCGGGAGGCCACCGGGGAGCTGTTTTTT.

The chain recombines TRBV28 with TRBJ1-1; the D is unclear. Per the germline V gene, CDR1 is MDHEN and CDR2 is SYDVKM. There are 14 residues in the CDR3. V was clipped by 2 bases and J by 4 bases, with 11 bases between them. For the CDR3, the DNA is TGTGCCAGCAGTTTAGTAGCGGGCGGCACTGAAGCTTTCTTT. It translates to CASSLVAGGTEAFF.

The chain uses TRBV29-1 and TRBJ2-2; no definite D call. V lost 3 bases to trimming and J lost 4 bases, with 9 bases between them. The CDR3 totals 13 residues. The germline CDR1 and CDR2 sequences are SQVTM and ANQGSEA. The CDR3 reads CSVDLSGTGELFF. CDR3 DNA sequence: TGCAGCGTTGATCTTTCGGGCACCGGGGAGCTGTTTTTT.

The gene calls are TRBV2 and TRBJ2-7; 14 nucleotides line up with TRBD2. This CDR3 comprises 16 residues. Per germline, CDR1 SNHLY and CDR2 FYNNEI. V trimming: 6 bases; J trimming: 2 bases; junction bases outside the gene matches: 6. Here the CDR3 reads CASSGGTSGGPYEQYF. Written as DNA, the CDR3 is TGTGCCAGCAGCGGGGGGACTAGCGGGGGACCCTACGAGCAGTACTTC.

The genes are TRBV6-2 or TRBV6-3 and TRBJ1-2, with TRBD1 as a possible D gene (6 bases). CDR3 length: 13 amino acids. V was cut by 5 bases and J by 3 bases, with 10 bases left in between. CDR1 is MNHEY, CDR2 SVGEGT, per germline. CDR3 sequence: CASSNRADYGYTF. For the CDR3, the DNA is TGTGCCAGCAGTAACAGGGCCGACTATGGCTACACCTTC.

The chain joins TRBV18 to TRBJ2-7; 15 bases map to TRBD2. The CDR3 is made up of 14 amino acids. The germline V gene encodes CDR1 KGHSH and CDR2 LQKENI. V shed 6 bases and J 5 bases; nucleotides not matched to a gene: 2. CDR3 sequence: CASSRTSGRDEQYF. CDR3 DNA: TGTGCCAGCTCTCGGACTAGCGGGAGGGACGAGCAGTACTTC.

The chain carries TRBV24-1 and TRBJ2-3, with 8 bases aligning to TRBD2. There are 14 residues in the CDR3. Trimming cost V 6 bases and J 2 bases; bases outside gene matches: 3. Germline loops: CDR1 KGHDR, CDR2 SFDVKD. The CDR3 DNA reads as TGTGCCACCAGTTCTAGCGGGCCCACAGATACGCAGTATTTT. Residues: CATSSSGPTDTQYF.

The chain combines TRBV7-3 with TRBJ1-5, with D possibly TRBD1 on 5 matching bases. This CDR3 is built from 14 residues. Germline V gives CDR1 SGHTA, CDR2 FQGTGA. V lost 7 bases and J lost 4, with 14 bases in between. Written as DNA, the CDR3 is TGTGCCAGCAACCGTCGGGGGTCGAATCAGCCCCAGCATTTT. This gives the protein CASNRRGSNQPQHF.

This CDR3 is CASRDGQRRTMNTEAFF. As DNA, the CDR3 is TGTGCCAGCAGGGATGGACAGCGTCGGACCATGAACACTGAAGCTTTCTTT. The chain joins TRBV25-1 to TRBJ1-1, with a tentative D call TRBD1 (6 bases). V was pared by 6 bases and J by 0 bases, with 20 bases between. The germline gives CDR1 MGHDK, CDR2 SYGVNS. The CDR3 totals 17 residues.

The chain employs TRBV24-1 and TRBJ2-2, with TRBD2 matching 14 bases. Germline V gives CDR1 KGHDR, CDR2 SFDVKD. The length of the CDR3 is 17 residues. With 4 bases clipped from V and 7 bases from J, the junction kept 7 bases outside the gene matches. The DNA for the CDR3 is TGTGCCACCAGTGACCCGGGACTAGCGGGAGTCCACGGGGAGCTGTTTTTT. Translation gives CATSDPGLAGVHGELFF.

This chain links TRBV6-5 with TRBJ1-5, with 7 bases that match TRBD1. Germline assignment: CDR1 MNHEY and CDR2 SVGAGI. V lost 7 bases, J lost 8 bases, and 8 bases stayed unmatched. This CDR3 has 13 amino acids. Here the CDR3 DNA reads TGTGCCAGCACCCGGACAGGAAGAGAGCCCCAGCATTTT. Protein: CASTRTGREPQHF.

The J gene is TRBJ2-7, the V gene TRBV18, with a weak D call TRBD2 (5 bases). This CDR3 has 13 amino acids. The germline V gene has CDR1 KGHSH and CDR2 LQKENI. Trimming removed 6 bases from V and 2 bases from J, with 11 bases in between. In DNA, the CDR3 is TGTGCCAGCTCCTATAACGGGGCCTACGAGCAGTACTTC. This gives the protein CASSYNGAYEQYF.

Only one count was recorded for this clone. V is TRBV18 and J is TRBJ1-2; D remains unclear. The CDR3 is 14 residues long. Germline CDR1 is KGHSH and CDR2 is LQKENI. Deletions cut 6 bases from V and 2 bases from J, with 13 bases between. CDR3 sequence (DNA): TGTGCCAGCTCTACCTATTCCCCCAACTATGGCTACACCTTC. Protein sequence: CASSTYSPNYGYTF.